This paragraph reports one TCR beta chain. Its antigen is not identified. This specimen belongs to a study of PD-1 blockade in classical Hodgkin lymphoma. Whole-study findings and limits: Undefined causes, possibly disease activity or prior therapy, underlie the repertoire differences. Some patients started nivolumab under 1 year after ASCT, and they were excluded.

Clones were read by immunoSEQ multiplex PCR, and TCRdb kept only the in-frame ones, dropping some. The sample has 110,000 or so clones; around nine tenths are singletons. The CDR3 is made up of 18 amino acids. Germline CDR1 SGHRS, CDR2 YFSETQ. Trimming took 3 bases from V and 1 from J; bases not matched to a gene: 7. Time point given: cycle 4 day 1 (C4D1), after more than five weeks of nivolumab. In every patient, relapse followed autologous stem cell transplantation, while exposure to brentuximab vedotin differed. The chain recombines TRBV5-1 with TRBJ2-6; 10 bases map to TRBD1. The sequences come from peripheral blood mononuclear cells (PBMCs), collected before the fourth cycle of nivolumab. This TCR was sampled from a human donor with classical Hodgkin lymphoma. CDR3 nucleotides: TGCGCCAGCAGCTCTTCCGGGACAGGGGTTTCTGGGGCCAACGTCCTGACTTTC. Translated, it gives CASSSSGTGVSGANVLTF.